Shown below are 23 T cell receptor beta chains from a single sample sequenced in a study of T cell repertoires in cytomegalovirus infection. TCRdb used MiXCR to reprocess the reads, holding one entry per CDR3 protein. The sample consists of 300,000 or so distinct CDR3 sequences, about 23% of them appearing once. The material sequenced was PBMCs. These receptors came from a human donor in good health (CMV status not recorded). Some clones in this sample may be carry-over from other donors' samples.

The CDR3 region has the DNA TGCAGTGCGGGAGGACAGGGGGACGAGCAGTACTTC. Protein sequence: CSAGGQGDEQYF. The chain couples TRBV20-1 to TRBJ2-7; 10 nucleotides line up with TRBD1. V was clipped by 6 bases and J by 5 bases; unmatched bases: 4. The CDR3 runs to 12 residues. Germline CDR1 DFQATT, CDR2 SNEGSKA (reference sequence).

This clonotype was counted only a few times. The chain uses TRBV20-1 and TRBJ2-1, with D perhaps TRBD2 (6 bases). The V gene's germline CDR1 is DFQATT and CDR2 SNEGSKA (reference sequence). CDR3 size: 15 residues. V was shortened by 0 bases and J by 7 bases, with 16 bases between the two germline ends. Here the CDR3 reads CSARERLARGNEQFF. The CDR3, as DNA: TGCAGTGCTAGAGAAAGGCTAGCGCGCGGGAATGAGCAGTTCTTC.

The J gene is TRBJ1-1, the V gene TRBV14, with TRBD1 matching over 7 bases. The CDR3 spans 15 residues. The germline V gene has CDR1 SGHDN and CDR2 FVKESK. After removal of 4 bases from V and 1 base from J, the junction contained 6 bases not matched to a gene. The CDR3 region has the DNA TGTGCCAGCAGCCGGGACAGCAGGGAGAACACTGAAGCTTTCTTT. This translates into CASSRDSRENTEAFF.

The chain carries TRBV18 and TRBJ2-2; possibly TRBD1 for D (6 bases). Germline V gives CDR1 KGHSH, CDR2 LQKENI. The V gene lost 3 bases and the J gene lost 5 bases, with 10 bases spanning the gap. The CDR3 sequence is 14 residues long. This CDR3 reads CASSPTGRTGELFF. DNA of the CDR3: TGTGCCAGCTCACCTACAGGGAGAACCGGGGAGCTGTTTTTT. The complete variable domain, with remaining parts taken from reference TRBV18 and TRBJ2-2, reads NAGVMQNPRHLVRRRGQEARLRCSPMKGHSHVYWYRQLPEEGLKFMVYLQKENIIDESGMPKERFSAEFPKEGPSILRIQQVVRGDSAAYFCASSPTGRTGELFFGEGSRLTVL.

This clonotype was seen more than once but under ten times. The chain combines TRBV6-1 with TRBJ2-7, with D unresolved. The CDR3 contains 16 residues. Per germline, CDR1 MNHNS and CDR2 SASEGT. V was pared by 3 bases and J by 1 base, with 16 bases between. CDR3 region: CASSDPQRDTSYEQYF. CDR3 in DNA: TGTGCCAGCAGTGACCCCCAGCGCGACACGTCCTACGAGCAGTACTTC.

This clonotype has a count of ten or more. The CDR3 coding sequence is TGTGCCAGCAGCTTACGCCATACGAGAGGCTACACCTTC. It encodes CASSLRHTRGYTF. The V gene is TRBV7-2, the J gene TRBJ1-2, with D uncertain. This CDR3 region has 13 residues. Germline CDR1 reads SGHTA; CDR2 reads FQGNSA. The germline V and J ends were trimmed by 2 bases and 8 bases, with 12 bases remaining between them. Based on the CDR3 plus reference TRBV7-2 and TRBJ1-2, the full variable domain is GAGVSQSPSNKVTEKGKDVELRCDPISGHTALYWYRQSLGQGLEFLIYFQGNSAPDKSGLPSDRFSAERTGGSVSTLTIQRTQQEDSAVYLCASSLRHTRGYTFGSGTRLTVV.

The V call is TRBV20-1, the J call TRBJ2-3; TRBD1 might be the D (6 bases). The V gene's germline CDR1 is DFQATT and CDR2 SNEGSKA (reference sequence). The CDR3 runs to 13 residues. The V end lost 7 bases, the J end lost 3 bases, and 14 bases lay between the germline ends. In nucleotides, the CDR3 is TGCAGTGTAGTCAGGGGTCCGACAGATACGCAGTATTTT. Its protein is CSVVRGPTDTQYF.

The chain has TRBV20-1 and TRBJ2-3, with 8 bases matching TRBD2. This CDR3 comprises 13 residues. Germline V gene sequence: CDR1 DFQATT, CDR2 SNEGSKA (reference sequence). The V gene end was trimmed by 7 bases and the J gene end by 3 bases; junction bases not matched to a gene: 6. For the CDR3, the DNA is TGCAGTGGAGAGCGGGAGTGGACAGATACGCAGTATTTT. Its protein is CSGEREWTDTQYF.

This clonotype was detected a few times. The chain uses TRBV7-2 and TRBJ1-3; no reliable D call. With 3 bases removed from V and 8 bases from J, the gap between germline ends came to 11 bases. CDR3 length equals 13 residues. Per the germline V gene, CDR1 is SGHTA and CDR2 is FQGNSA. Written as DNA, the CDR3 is TGTGCCAGCAGCTTCCCCGGCCCGGACACCATATATTTT. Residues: CASSFPGPDTIYF.

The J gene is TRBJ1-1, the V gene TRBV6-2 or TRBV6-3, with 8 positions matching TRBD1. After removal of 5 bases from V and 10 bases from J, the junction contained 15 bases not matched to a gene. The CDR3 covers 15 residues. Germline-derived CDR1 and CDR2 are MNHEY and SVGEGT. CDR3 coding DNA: TGTGCCAGCAGTGGTCGGACAGGGTCCCCGTCTAGAGCTTTCTTT. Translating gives CASSGRTGSPSRAFF.

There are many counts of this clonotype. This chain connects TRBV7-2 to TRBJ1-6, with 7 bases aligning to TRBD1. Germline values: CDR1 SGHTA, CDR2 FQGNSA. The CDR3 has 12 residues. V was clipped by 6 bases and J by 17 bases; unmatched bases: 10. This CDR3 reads CASSLRQGRIHF. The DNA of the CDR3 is TGTGCCAGCAGTCTTCGACAGGGCAGAATCCACTTT.

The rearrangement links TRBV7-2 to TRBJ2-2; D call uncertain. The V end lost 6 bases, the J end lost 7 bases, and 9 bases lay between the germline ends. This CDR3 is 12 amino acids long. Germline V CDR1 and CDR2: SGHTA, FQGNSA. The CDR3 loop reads CASSSVRGELFF. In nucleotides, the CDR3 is TGTGCCAGCAGTTCCGTTCGCGGGGAGCTGTTTTTT. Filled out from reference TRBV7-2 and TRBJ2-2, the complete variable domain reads GAGVSQSPSNKVTEKGKDVELRCDPISGHTALYWYRQSLGQGLEFLIYFQGNSAPDKSGLPSDRFSAERTGGSVSTLTIQRTQQEDSAVYLCASSSVRGELFFGEGSRLTVL.

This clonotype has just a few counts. The CDR3 region is CASSMKGEDGYTF. The CDR3, as DNA: TGTGCCAGTAGTATGAAAGGGGAGGATGGCTACACCTTC. The genes are TRBV19 and TRBJ1-2; D is perhaps TRBD1 (5 bases). This CDR3 spans 13 amino acids. V was trimmed by 3 bases and J by 6 bases, leaving 11 bases between them. Per the germline V gene, CDR1 is LNHDA and CDR2 is SQIVND (reference sequence).

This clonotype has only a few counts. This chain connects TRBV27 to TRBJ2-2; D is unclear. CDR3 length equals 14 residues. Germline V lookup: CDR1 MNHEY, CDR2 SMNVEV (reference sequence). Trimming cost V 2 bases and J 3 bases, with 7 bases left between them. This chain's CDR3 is CASSLLGDTGELFF. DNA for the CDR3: TGTGCCAGCAGTTTACTTGGGGACACCGGGGAGCTGTTTTTT.

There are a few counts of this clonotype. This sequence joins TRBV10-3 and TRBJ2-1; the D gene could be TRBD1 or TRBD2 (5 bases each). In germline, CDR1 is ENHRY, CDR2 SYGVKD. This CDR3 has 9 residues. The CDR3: CAAGTEQFF. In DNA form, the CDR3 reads TGTGCAGCAGGGACTGAGCAGTTCTTC.

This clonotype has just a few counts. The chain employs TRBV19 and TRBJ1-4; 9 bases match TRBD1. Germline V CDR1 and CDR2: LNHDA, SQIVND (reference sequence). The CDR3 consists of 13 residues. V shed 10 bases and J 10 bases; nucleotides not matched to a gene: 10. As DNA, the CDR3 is TGTGCCACGGACGGGACAGGGACTCCAAAACTGTTTTTT. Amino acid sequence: CATDGTGTPKLFF.

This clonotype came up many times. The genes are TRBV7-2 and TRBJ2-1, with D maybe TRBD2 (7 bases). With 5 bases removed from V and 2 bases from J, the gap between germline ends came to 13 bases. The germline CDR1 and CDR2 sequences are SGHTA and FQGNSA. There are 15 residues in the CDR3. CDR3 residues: CASSPQGRAYNEQFF. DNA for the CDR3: TGTGCCAGCAGCCCCCAGGGGAGGGCCTACAATGAGCAGTTCTTC. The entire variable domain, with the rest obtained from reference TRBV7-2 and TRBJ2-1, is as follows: GAGVSQSPSNKVTEKGKDVELRCDPISGHTALYWYRQSLGQGLEFLIYFQGNSAPDKSGLPSDRFSAERTGGSVSTLTIQRTQQEDSAVYLCASSPQGRAYNEQFFGPGTRLTVL.

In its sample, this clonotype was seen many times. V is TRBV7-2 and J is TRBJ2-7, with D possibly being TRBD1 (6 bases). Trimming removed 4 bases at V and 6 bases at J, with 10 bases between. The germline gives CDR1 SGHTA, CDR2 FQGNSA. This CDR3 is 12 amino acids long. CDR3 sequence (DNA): TGTGCCAGCAGCTACAGGGATCTCGAGCAGTACTTC. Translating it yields CASSYRDLEQYF.

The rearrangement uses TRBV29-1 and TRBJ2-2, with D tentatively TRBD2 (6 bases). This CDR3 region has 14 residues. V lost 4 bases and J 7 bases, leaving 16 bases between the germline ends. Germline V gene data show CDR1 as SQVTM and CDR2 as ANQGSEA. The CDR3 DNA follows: TGCAGCGTTGGACGGCGGGAAGAAGTCGGGGAGCTGTTTTTT. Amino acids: CSVGRREEVGELFF.

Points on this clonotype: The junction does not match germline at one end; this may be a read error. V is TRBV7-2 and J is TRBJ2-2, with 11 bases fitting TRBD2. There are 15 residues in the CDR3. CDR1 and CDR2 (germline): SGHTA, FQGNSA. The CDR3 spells CASSVAGGRPGELFF. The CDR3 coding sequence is TGTGCCAGCAGCGTAGCGGGAGGGCGGCCCGGGGAGCTGTTTTTT.

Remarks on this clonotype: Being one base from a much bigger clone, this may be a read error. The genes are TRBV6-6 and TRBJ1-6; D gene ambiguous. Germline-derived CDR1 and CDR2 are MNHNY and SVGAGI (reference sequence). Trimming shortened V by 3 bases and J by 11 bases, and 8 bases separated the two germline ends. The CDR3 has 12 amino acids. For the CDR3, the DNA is TGTGCCAGCAGTTATTTGAGACCACCCCTCCACTTT. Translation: CASSYLRPPLHF.

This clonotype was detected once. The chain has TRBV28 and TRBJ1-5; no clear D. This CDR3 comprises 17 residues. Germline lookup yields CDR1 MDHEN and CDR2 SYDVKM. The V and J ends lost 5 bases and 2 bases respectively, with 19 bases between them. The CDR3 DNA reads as TGTGCCAGCAGTCCCACCCTTCGCGCGTCACGCAATCAGCCCCAGCATTTT. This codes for CASSPTLRASRNQPQHF.

CDR3: CASKGIGTEAFF. CDR3 coding DNA: TGTGCCTCCAAGGGGATAGGCACTGAAGCTTTCTTT. The genes are TRBV30 and TRBJ1-1; D might be TRBD1 (5 bases). The CDR3 covers 12 residues. The germline CDR1 and CDR2 sequences are GTSNPN and SVGIG (reference sequence). V lost 7 bases and J 4 bases, leaving 13 bases between the germline ends.